This TCR beta chain was captured in a study of vaccination and CD4 T cells after COVID-19. Notes on the study in general: 304 of 307 vaccine-specific clones from convalescent patients were spike mono-reactive.

This CDR3 has 15 amino acids. Germline trimming cut 6 bases from V and 0 bases from J; bases unmatched to any gene: 8. CDR1 and CDR2 (germline): MGHDK, SYGVNS. The study sequenced cultured CD4+ T cell DNA using the Oncomine TCR Beta short-read assay. TCRdb fed the PCR reads into MiXCR, producing one record per CDR3 protein. This table has some 8,600 distinct CDR3 sequences, around 60% appearing once. Treatment in this sample: roughly 11-day PBMC culture with coronavirus spike peptide pools or control peptides (ViraFEST assay). The culture of two million PBMCs per well included around 10 IU/ml IL-2 and roughly 9.7 ug/ml peptide pools. A word on this clonotype: Its antigen is as yet unknown.

Material: CD4+ T cells from blood, cultured in vitro. The receptor was derived from a human donor who had recovered from COVID-19. This chain connects TRBV25-1 to TRBJ2-7; 7 bases line up with TRBD2. DNA of the CDR3: TGTGCCAGCAGCAGTACTAGCGCGAGCTCCTACGAGCAGTACTTC. Translating it yields CASSSTSASSYEQYF.